The clone carrying this T cell receptor beta chain was observed a handful of times. The antigen remains unidentified. This entry is derived from a study of beta chain features in type 1 diabetes. Expressed TCRB transcripts were sequenced because the isolated RNA had all been reverse transcribed beforehand. Clones were sequenced by immunoSEQ multiplex PCR, and TCRdb holds only the in-frame ones, with some missing. The repertoire includes a few hundred thousand clones, around 9.6% of them detected once, and roughly 0.54% sits in the top ten. Germline lookup yields CDR1 SGHDN and CDR2 FVKESK. The CDR3 contains 13 residues. V lost 1 base, J lost 10 bases, and 13 bases lay in between. Populations obtained by sorting all exceeded 98% purity. General observations from the study: Junctions at VDJ sites from type 1 diabetes patients had fewer insertions and more deletions. Moderately but significantly shorter TCRB CDR3s were found in Type 1 diabetes patients in all four CD4+ subsets. The analysis here could not establish whether HLA type shapes TCRB rearrangement.

The sequence came from a man younger than 45 with type 1 diabetes. The genes are TRBV14 and TRBJ1-1; no reliable D call. Material: central memory CD4+ T cells from blood. In DNA, the CDR3 is TGTGCCAGCAGCCAAGGGGCAGGAACGGGAGCTTTCTTT. It codes for CASSQGAGTGAFF.